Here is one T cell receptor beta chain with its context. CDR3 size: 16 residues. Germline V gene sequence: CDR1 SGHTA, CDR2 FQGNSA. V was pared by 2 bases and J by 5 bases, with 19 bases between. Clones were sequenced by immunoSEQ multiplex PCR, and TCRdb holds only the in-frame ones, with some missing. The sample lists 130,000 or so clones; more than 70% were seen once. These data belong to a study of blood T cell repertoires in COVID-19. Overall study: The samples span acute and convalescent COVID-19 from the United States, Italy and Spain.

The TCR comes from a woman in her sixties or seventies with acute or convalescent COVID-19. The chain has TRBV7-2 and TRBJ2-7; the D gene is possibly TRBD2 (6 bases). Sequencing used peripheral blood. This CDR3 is CASSLLGGTPTDEQYF. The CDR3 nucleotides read TGTGCCAGCAGCTTATTAGGCGGGACCCCAACCGACGAGCAGTACTTC.